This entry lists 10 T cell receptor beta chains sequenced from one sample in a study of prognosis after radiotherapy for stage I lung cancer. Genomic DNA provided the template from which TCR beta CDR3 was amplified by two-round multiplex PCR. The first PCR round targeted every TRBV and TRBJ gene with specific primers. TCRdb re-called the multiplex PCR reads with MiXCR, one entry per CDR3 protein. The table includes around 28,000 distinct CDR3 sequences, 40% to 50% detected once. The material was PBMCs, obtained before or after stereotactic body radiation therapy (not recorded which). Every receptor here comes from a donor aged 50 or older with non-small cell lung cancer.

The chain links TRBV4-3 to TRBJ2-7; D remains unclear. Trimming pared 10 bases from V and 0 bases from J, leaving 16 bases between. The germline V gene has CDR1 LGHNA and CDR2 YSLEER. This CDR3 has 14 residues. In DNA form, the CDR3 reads TGCGCCATCAGTAACTGGCGTAGCTCCTACGAGCAGTACTTC. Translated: CAISNWRSSYEQYF.

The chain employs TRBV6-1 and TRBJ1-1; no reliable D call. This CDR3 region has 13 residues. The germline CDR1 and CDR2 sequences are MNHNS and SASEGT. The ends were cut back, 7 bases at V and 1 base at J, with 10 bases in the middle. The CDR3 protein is CASTINRNTEAFF. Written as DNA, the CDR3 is TGTGCCAGCACCATCAACAGGAACACTGAAGCTTTCTTT.

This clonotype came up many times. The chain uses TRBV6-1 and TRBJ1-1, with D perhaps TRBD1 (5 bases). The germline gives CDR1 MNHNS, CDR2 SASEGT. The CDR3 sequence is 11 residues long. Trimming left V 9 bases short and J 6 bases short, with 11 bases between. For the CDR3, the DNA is TGTGCCAGTCAGGGTTTCGCTGAAGCTTTCTTT. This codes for CASQGFAEAFF.

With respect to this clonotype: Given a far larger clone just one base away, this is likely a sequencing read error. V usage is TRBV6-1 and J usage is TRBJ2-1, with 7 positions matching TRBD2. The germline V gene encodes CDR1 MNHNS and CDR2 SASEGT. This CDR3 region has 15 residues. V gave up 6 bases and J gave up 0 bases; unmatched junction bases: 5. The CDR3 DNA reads TGTGCCAGCAGCTTACTAGCGTTCTCCTACAATGAGCAGTTCTTC. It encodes CASSLLAFSYNEQFF.

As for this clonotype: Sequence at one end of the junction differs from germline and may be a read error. CDR3 sequence reads: CTSSLQRTGELFF. The CDR3, as DNA: TGTACCAGCAGCTTACAGCGAACCGGTGAGCTGTTTTTT. The genes are TRBV7-2 and TRBJ2-2; D is ambiguous. Germline values: CDR1 SGHTA, CDR2 FQGNSA. The CDR3 is 13 amino acids.

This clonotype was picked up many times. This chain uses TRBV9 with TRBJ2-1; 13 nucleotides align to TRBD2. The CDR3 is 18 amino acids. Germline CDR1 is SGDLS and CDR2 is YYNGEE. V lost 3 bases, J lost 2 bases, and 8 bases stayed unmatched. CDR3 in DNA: TGTGCCAGCAGCGGCGGGACTAGCGGGATAAGGACCTACAATGAGCAGTTCTTC. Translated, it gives CASSGGTSGIRTYNEQFF.

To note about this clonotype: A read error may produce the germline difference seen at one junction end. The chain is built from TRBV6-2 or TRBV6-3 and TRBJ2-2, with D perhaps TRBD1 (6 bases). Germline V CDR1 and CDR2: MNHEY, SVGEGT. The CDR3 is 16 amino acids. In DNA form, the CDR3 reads TGTGCCAGCAGTGGCTCCGGACAGTGGAACATCGGGGAGCTGTTTTTT. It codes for CASSGSGQWNIGELFF.

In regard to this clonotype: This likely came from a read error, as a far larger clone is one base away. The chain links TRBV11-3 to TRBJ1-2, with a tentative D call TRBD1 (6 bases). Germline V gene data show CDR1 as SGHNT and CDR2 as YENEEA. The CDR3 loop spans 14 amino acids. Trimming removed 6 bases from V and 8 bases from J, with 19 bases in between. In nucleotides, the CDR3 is TGTGCCAGCAGGTCCCTCGGGACATGGCGAGGCTACACCTTC. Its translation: CASRSLGTWRGYTF.

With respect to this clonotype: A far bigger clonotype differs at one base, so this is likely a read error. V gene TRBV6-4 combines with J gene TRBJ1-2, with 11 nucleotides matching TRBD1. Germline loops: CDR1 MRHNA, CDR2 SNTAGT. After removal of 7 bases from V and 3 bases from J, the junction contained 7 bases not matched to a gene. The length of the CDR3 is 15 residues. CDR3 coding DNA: TGTGCCAGCATTGGACAGGGGGCTGGGGACTATGGCTACACCTTC. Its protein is CASIGQGAGDYGYTF.

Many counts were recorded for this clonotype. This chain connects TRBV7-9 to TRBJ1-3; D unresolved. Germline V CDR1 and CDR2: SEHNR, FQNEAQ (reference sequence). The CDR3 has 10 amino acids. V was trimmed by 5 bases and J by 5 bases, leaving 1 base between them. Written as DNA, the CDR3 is TGTGCCAGCAGCAGAAACACCATATATTTT. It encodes CASSRNTIYF.